The 24 T cell receptor beta chains in this list originate from one sample, sequenced in a study of shared clonotypes between healthy human individuals. Clones were sequenced by immunoSEQ multiplex PCR, and TCRdb holds only the in-frame ones, with some missing. The sample lists about 2.4 million clones, roughly 93% occurring once. The sequenced sample consisted of naive CD4+ T cells from PBMCs. Described subset: CD45RA+ positively selected. All receptors derive from a man younger than 30 in good health. Some clones in this sample may be carry-over from other donors' samples.

This chain links TRBV13 with TRBJ2-1; D gene unclear. Germline V gives CDR1 PRHDT, CDR2 FYEKMQ (reference sequence). V lost 1 base and J 8 bases, leaving 15 bases between the germline ends. The CDR3 is 15 amino acids. The CDR3, as DNA: TGTGCCAGCAGCTTAGTGTTAGTCAATCGGTATGAGCAGTTCTTC. The encoded protein is CASSLVLVNRYEQFF.

The chain combines TRBV28 with TRBJ1-2; the D gene is possibly TRBD1 (6 bases). V was cut by 6 bases and J by 4 bases, with 21 bases left in between. CDR3 length: 16 amino acids. Per germline, CDR1 MDHEN and CDR2 SYDVKM. The CDR3 DNA follows: TGTGCCAGCAGGCCCCCCCTTAGGGCAGGGGCCTATGGCTACACCTTC. It encodes CASRPPLRAGAYGYTF.

The genes are TRBV27 and TRBJ1-5; 11 bases agree with TRBD1. The CDR3 has 16 residues. CDR1 and CDR2 from the germline V gene are MNHEY and SMNVEV (reference sequence). Germline trimming cut 5 bases from V and 4 bases from J; bases unmatched to any gene: 7. Here the CDR3 reads CASSPRDRGWNQPQHF. The DNA for the CDR3 is TGTGCCAGCAGTCCCCGGGACAGGGGGTGGAATCAGCCCCAGCATTTT.

As DNA, the CDR3 is TGCGCCAGCAGCCATTGGGGGGAAAAACTGTTTTTT. Residues: CASSHWGEKLFF. The genes are TRBV4-1 and TRBJ1-4, with a tentative D call TRBD1 (5 bases). V lost 3 bases and J 8 bases, leaving 7 bases between the germline ends. CDR1 is MGHRA, CDR2 YSYEKL, per germline. CDR3 length equals 12 residues.

The chain combines TRBV5-4 with TRBJ1-1; no definite D call. Germline V gene lookup returns CDR1 SGHNT and CDR2 YYREEE (reference sequence). V was cut by 2 bases and J by 1 base, with 9 bases left in between. The CDR3 extends over 14 amino acids. CDR3 protein: CASSLEHRNTEAFF. The CDR3 DNA is TGTGCCAGCAGCTTAGAACACAGGAACACTGAAGCTTTCTTT.

This rearrangement joins TRBV6-5 to TRBJ2-1; 8 nucleotides match TRBD1. There are 14 residues in the CDR3. V gave up 7 bases and J gave up 2 bases; unmatched junction bases: 4. Germline values: CDR1 MNHEY, CDR2 SVGAGI. The CDR3 spells CASTGTGTYNEQFF. DNA for the CDR3: TGTGCCAGCACAGGGACAGGAACCTACAATGAGCAGTTCTTC.

Points on this clone: A much more abundant neighbour one base away suggests this may be a read error. J is TRBJ2-1 and V is TRBV7-6; D uncertain. The V gene's germline CDR1 is SGHVS and CDR2 FNYEAQ. The CDR3 totals 11 residues. Trimming removed 4 bases from V and 3 bases from J, with 1 base in between. The DNA for the CDR3 is TGTGCCAGCAGCTACTACAATGAGCAGTTCTTC. Translation gives CASSYYNEQFF.

The J gene is TRBJ1-1, the V gene TRBV7-3, with 8 bases matching TRBD1. The CDR3 length is 14 residues. V was clipped by 1 base and J by 13 bases; unmatched bases: 11. CDR1 and CDR2 (germline): SGHTA, FQGTGA. This CDR3 is CASSLISYRDRLFF. CDR3 nucleotide sequence: TGTGCCAGCAGCTTAATATCCTACCGGGACAGGCTTTTCTTT.

The chain couples TRBV4-1 to TRBJ1-1; D not resolved. CDR1 is MGHRA and CDR2 is YSYEKL in the germline V gene. There are 15 residues in the CDR3. V lost 1 base and J lost 1, with 10 bases in between. The CDR3, as DNA: TGCGCCAGCAGCCAAGTAACCCGGGGGAACACTGAAGCTTTCTTT. Translating gives CASSQVTRGNTEAFF.

The genes are TRBV5-6 and TRBJ2-1; perhaps TRBD1 as D (5 bases). Germline V gene lookup returns CDR1 SGHDT and CDR2 YYEEEE. CDR3 length equals 16 residues. V was clipped by 4 bases and J by 5 bases, with 19 bases between them. For the CDR3, the DNA is TGTGCCAGCAGCCCCCATGTGGGGCAGGTGAACAATGAGCAGTTCTTC. Translating it yields CASSPHVGQVNNEQFF.

V usage is TRBV28 and J usage is TRBJ2-3, with D uncertain. CDR1 is MDHEN and CDR2 is SYDVKM in the germline V gene. Trimming shortened V by 3 bases and J by 5 bases, and 9 bases separated the two germline ends. The CDR3 has 13 residues. The CDR3 loop reads CASSFIVGDTQYF. The CDR3 nucleotides are TGTGCCAGCAGTTTTATTGTGGGAGATACGCAGTATTTT.

The genes are TRBV5-6 and TRBJ1-1, with D maybe TRBD1 (6 bases). The V gene's germline CDR1 is SGHDT and CDR2 YYEEEE. This CDR3 spans 14 amino acids. Deletions cut 5 bases from V and 4 bases from J, with 15 bases between. CDR3 protein: CASSPMGGITEAFF. CDR3 coding DNA: TGTGCCAGCAGTCCAATGGGGGGCATCACTGAAGCTTTCTTT.

The chain employs TRBV6-5 and TRBJ2-5; 7 bases match TRBD1. With V trimmed by 6 bases and J by 8 bases, 6 bases remained unmatched. CDR1 is MNHEY and CDR2 is SVGAGI in the germline V gene. This CDR3 spans 12 amino acids. CDR3 DNA sequence: TGTGCCAGCAGACACCCAGGGGGAACCCAGTACTTC. Its translation: CASRHPGGTQYF.

Of note for this clone: Other nucleotide sequences from this sample produce the same CDR3. The V call is TRBV27, the J call TRBJ1-1; D remains unclear. CDR1 MNHEY and CDR2 SMNVEV come from the germline V gene (reference sequence). CDR3 length: 15 amino acids. Trimming left V 3 bases short and J 0 bases short, with 11 bases between. CDR3 in amino acids: CASSLGRQMNTEAFF. As DNA, the CDR3 is TGTGCCAGCAGTTTGGGTAGGCAGATGAACACTGAAGCTTTCTTT.

The chain carries TRBV10-1 and TRBJ1-2, with 12 bases lining up with TRBD1. The CDR3 consists of 15 residues. The trim removed 8 bases at V and 5 bases at J, leaving 9 bases unmatched. Per the germline V gene, CDR1 is WNHNN and CDR2 is SYGVQD (reference sequence). The CDR3 spells CASGDRGRQPYGYTF. In DNA, the CDR3 is TGCGCCAGCGGGGACAGGGGGCGCCAACCATATGGCTACACCTTC.

V gene TRBV6-5 combines with J gene TRBJ1-2; no clear D gene. This CDR3 comprises 15 residues. From germline, CDR1 is MNHEY and CDR2 SVGAGI. V lost 2 bases and J lost 5, with 15 bases in between. CDR3 residues: CASSYDDGGGYGYTF. Here the CDR3 DNA reads TGTGCCAGCAGTTACGACGACGGTGGAGGATATGGCTACACCTTC.

This clone was counted between two and nine times. This rearrangement joins TRBV18 to TRBJ1-3; 10 nucleotides agree with TRBD1. V was clipped by 5 bases and J by 2 bases; unmatched bases: 3. The germline gives CDR1 KGHSH, CDR2 LQKENI. This CDR3 is 15 amino acids long. In DNA form, the CDR3 reads TGTGCCAGCTCAAACGACAGGGGGCCTGGAAACACCATATATTTT. This sequence encodes CASSNDRGPGNTIYF.

This rearrangement joins TRBV28 to TRBJ2-3; 12 bases fit TRBD1. The CDR3 is 15 residues long. In germline, CDR1 is MDHEN, CDR2 SYDVKM. Trimming at V came to 4 bases and at J to 7 bases, leaving 6 bases not matched to a gene. For the CDR3, the DNA is TGTGCCAGCAGTTCCCCGGGACAGGGGGCAAATACGCAGTATTTT. The encoded protein is CASSSPGQGANTQYF.

J is TRBJ2-7 and V is TRBV7-8; D not certain. Per germline, CDR1 SGHVS and CDR2 FQNEAQ. CDR3 size: 14 residues. Trimming left V 3 bases short and J 3 bases short, with 12 bases between. This chain's CDR3 is CASSLFGTFYEQYF. The CDR3 coding sequence is TGTGCCAGCAGCTTGTTTGGCACCTTCTACGAGCAGTACTTC.

As concerns this clone: This sample also contains other DNA sequences that code for the same CDR3. This chain joins TRBV7-2 and TRBJ1-5; D is uncertain. The V end was cut by 0 bases, the J end by 0 bases, with 6 bases between. The germline CDR1 and CDR2 sequences are SGHTA and FQGNSA. The CDR3 runs 15 residues. The CDR3 nucleotides read TGTGCCAGCAGCTTAGCAGGGAATAGCAATCAGCCCCAGCATTTT. It codes for CASSLAGNSNQPQHF.

This chain connects TRBV28 to TRBJ1-6; D is unclear. CDR3 size: 14 residues. Per the germline V gene, CDR1 is MDHEN and CDR2 is SYDVKM. Trimming stripped 3 bases from V and 10 bases from J, with 13 bases between. Here the CDR3 DNA reads TGTGCCAGCAGTTTTGGCGGGGTCTACTCACCCCTCCACTTT. It encodes CASSFGGVYSPLHF.

V and J are TRBV6-6 and TRBJ2-7; D is unresolved. Looked up from germline, CDR1 is MNHNY and CDR2 is SVGAGI (reference sequence). The CDR3 length is 15 residues. V was pared by 2 bases and J by 2 bases, with 13 bases between. The CDR3 sequence: CASSYPSIGTYEQYF. In DNA form, the CDR3 reads TGTGCCAGCAGTTACCCATCGATTGGGACCTACGAGCAGTACTTC.

This chain connects TRBV4-2 to TRBJ2-6; 7 bases map to TRBD1. Per germline, CDR1 LGHNA and CDR2 YNFKEQ. The CDR3 runs 15 residues. Unmatched junction bases numbered 12, after V lost 1 base and J lost 15 bases. The CDR3 sequence: CASSQANPGQTGLTF. The CDR3 region has the DNA TGTGCCAGCAGCCAAGCCAACCCGGGACAGACCGGCCTGACTTTC.

This chain uses TRBV15 with TRBJ1-1; D gene uncertain. This CDR3 spans 15 amino acids. V lost 4 bases, J lost 1 base, and 13 bases lay in between. CDR1 is LNHNV, CDR2 YYDKDF, per germline (reference sequence). The CDR3 reads CATSKGSPKNTEAFF. The CDR3 DNA sequence: TGTGCCACCAGCAAAGGGTCGCCGAAGAACACTGAAGCTTTCTTT.